Listed here are 16 T cell receptor beta chains from one sample, sequenced in a study of cytomegalovirus exposure and HLA in healthy donors. The PCR was carried out with 60 Vbeta primers and 13 Jbeta primers. This table comes from immunoSEQ multiplex PCR, and its TCRdb copy is limited to in-frame clones, with some not included. The sample yields tens of thousands of clones, about 70% seen once. The sample taken for sequencing was PBMCs. These receptors were obtained from a woman aged 45 to 65 in good health and CMV-seropositive.

The table lists this clone with a few counts. The chain employs TRBV6-6 and TRBJ2-3; maybe TRBD1 (6 bases). V lost 6 bases and J lost 3, with 16 bases in between. From germline, CDR1 is MNHNY and CDR2 SVGAGI (reference sequence). This CDR3 has 15 amino acids. CDR3 coding DNA: TGTGCCAGCAGGTTTCGACAGGTAACAACAGATACGCAGTATTTT. It codes for CASRFRQVTTDTQYF.

V is TRBV28 and J is TRBJ2-7; 7 nucleotides agree with TRBD1. This CDR3 has 12 amino acids. The V gene's germline CDR1 is MDHEN and CDR2 SYDVKM. V shed 9 bases and J 3 bases; nucleotides not matched to a gene: 5. CDR3 sequence: CASRQGLYEQYF. The CDR3 coding sequence is TGTGCCAGTAGACAGGGCCTCTACGAGCAGTACTTC.

The chain couples TRBV9 to TRBJ1-6; tentatively, D is TRBD1 (5 bases). The CDR3 loop spans 16 amino acids. The V end lost 0 bases, the J end lost 2 bases, and 9 bases lay between the germline ends. The germline gives CDR1 SGDLS, CDR2 YYNGEE. CDR3 amino acids: CASSVGGVPYNSPLHF. Written as DNA, the CDR3 is TGTGCCAGCAGCGTAGGGGGGGTCCCCTATAATTCACCCCTCCACTTT.

This sequence joins TRBV4-3 and TRBJ2-3; D perhaps matches TRBD2 (7 bases). The CDR3 is made up of 19 amino acids. Germline values: CDR1 LGHNA, CDR2 YSLEER. The V end lost 2 bases, the J end lost 1 base, and 22 bases lay between the germline ends. The CDR3 nucleotides are TGCGCCAGCAGCCAAAGTCCCCCCGCCGGGGGGCCACGCACAGATACGCAGTATTTT. Protein product: CASSQSPPAGGPRTDTQYF.

Regarding this clone: Other nucleotide sequences from this sample produce the same CDR3. The V and J genes are TRBV30 and TRBJ2-7; D may be TRBD2 (5 bases). The germline V gene has CDR1 GTSNPN and CDR2 SVGIG (reference sequence). This CDR3 has 11 amino acids. The V and J ends lost 0 bases and 5 bases respectively, with 5 bases between them. The CDR3: CAWSVSDEQYF. Here the CDR3 DNA reads TGTGCCTGGAGTGTTAGCGACGAGCAGTACTTC.

The V and J genes are TRBV5-1 and TRBJ2-3, with a possible D match to TRBD1 (5 bases). V dropped 2 bases and J dropped 0 bases, with 13 bases sitting between them. The length of the CDR3 is 16 residues. Germline V gene lookup returns CDR1 SGHRS and CDR2 YFSETQ. The CDR3 loop is CASSFSRGTSTDTQYF. The CDR3 bases are TGCGCCAGCAGCTTCAGTAGGGGAACTAGCACAGATACGCAGTATTTT.

V and J are TRBV10-2 and TRBJ1-6, with D hard to call. V was shortened by 1 base and J by 12 bases, with 10 bases between the two germline ends. The CDR3 totals 13 residues. The germline V gene encodes CDR1 WSHSY and CDR2 SAAADI. CDR3 coding DNA: TGCGCCAGCAGTGAGTACGGAGCAGAACCCCTCCACTTT. Translation gives CASSEYGAEPLHF.

In its sample, this clone was seen a few times. The gene calls are TRBV12-5 and TRBJ1-5; D unresolved. This CDR3 has 11 residues. In germline, CDR1 is LGHNT, CDR2 FRNRAP. The V gene lost 6 bases and the J gene lost 3 bases, with 3 bases spanning the gap. The CDR3 loop reads CASGFNQPQHF. CDR3 in DNA: TGTGCTAGTGGCTTCAATCAGCCCCAGCATTTT.

The chain carries TRBV30 and TRBJ1-4; no clear D gene. The ends were cut back, 2 bases at V and 8 bases at J, with 9 bases in the middle. The CDR3 is made up of 12 amino acids. Germline assignment: CDR1 GTSNPN and CDR2 SVGIG (reference sequence). CDR3 amino acids: CAWSLTGEKLFF. The CDR3 bases are TGTGCCTGGAGTCTTACGGGGGAAAAACTGTTTTTT.

The V call is TRBV5-4, the J call TRBJ2-7, with a tentative D call TRBD2 (7 bases). Germline V gene data show CDR1 as SGHNT and CDR2 as YYREEE (reference sequence). The CDR3 contains 16 residues. Trimming removed 3 bases from V and 3 bases from J, with 19 bases in between. CDR3 protein: CASSWGASGGGYEQYF. CDR3 sequence (DNA): TGTGCCAGCAGCTGGGGGGCTAGCGGAGGGGGCTACGAGCAGTACTTC.

V and J are TRBV7-9 and TRBJ1-2; D call uncertain. Per germline, CDR1 SEHNR and CDR2 FQNEAQ (reference sequence). This CDR3 is built from 13 residues. V dropped 1 base and J dropped 7 bases, with 10 bases sitting between them. The DNA for the CDR3 is TGTGCCAGCAGCTTAGGGATGACTCGTGGCTACACCTTC. Translated: CASSLGMTRGYTF.

The chain combines TRBV7-2 with TRBJ1-1, with D perhaps matching TRBD1 (6 bases). Trimming removed 8 bases at V and 0 bases at J, with 22 bases between. The CDR3 covers 17 residues. Germline V gene data show CDR1 as SGHTA and CDR2 as FQGNSA. CDR3 DNA sequence: TGTGCCAGCGGCCCGGGTGGGGGCCGACGGATGAACACTGAAGCTTTCTTT. Its protein product is CASGPGGGRRMNTEAFF.

The V gene is TRBV14, the J gene TRBJ2-1; the match to TRBD2 covers 16 bases. J was trimmed by 7 bases and V by 4 bases; bases with no gene match: 7. Germline lookup yields CDR1 SGHDN and CDR2 FVKESK. The CDR3 loop spans 17 amino acids. CDR3 sequence: CASSLAGTSGGANEQFF. DNA for the CDR3: TGTGCCAGCAGCCTGGCCGGGACTAGCGGGGGGGCAAATGAGCAGTTCTTC.

This clone has just a few counts. V and J are TRBV19 and TRBJ1-1, with D perhaps TRBD1 (6 bases). CDR1 LNHDA and CDR2 SQIVND come from the germline V gene (reference sequence). This CDR3 region has 14 residues. V was trimmed by 4 bases and J by 1 base, leaving 10 bases between them. CDR3 sequence reads: CASSRGQQNTEAFF. The DNA for the CDR3 is TGTGCCAGTAGTAGGGGACAACAGAACACTGAAGCTTTCTTT.

The chain carries TRBV28 and TRBJ2-7; 8 bases map to TRBD2. Germline V lookup: CDR1 MDHEN, CDR2 SYDVKM. The CDR3 length is 16 residues. V gave up 0 bases and J gave up 2 bases; unmatched junction bases: 6. The CDR3 nucleotides are TGTGCCAGCAGTTTATGGGAGCGGGAGCCGACCTACGAGCAGTACTTC. Amino acids: CASSLWEREPTYEQYF.

The CDR3 DNA follows: TGTGCCAGCAGCAGCGGGGAAAAACTGTTTTTT. Amino acids: CASSSGEKLFF. The chain carries TRBV6-1 and TRBJ1-4; D ambiguous. V lost 6 bases, J lost 8 bases, and 7 bases lay in between. The CDR3 is made up of 11 amino acids. The germline gives CDR1 MNHNS, CDR2 SASEGT.